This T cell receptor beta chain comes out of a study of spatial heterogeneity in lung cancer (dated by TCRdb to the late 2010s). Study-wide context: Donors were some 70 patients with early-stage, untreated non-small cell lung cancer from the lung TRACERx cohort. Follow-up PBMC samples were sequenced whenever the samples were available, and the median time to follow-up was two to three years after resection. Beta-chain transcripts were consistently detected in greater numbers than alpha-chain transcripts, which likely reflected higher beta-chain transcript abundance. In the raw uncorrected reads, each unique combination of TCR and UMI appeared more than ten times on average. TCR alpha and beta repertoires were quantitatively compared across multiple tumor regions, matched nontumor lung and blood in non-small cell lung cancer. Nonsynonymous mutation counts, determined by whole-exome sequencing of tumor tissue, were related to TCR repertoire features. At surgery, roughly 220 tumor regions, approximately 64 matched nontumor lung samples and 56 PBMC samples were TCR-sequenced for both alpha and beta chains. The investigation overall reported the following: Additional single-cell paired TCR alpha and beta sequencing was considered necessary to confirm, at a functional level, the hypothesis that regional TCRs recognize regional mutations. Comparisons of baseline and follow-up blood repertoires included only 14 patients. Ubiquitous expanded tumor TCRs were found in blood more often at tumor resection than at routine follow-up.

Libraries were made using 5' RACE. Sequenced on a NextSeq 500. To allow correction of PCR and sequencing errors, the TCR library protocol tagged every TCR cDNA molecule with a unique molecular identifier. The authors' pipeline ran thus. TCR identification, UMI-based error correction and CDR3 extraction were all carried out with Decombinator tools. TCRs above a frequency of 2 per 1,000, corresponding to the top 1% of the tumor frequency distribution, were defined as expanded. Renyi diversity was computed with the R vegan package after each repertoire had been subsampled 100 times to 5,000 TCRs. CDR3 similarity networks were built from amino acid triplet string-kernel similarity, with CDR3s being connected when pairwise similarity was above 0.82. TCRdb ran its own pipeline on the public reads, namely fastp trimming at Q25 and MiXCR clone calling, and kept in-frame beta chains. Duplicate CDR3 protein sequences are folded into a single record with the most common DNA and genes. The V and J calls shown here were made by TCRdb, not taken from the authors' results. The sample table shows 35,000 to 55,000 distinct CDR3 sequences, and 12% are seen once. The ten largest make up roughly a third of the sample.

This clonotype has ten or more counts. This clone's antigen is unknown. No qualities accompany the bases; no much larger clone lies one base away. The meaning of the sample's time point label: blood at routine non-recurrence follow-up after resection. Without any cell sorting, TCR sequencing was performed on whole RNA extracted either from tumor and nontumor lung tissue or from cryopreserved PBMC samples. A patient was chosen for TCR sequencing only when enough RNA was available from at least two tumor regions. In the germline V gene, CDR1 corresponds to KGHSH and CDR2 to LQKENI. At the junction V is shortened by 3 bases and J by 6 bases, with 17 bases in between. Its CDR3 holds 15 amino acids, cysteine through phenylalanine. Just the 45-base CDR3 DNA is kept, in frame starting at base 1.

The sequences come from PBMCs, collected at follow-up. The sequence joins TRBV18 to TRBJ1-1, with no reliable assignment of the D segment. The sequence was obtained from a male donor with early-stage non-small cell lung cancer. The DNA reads TGTGCCAGCTCACCGGACCAAAGGGATCTCGCTGAAGCTTTCTTT. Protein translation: CASSPDQRDLAEAFF.